This TCR beta chain was captured in a study of blood T cell repertoires in COVID-19. About the study: Acute and convalescent COVID-19 specimens originated in the United States, Italy and Spain.

Original processing notes: Nucleated cell counts were estimated from reference gene primer amplification. Libraries were prepared by immunoSEQ multiplex PCR; TCRdb keeps only in-frame clonotypes and omits some of them. Clone size and the V and J calls come from that table; the DNA yielded D and trimming. The repertoire holds a few hundred thousand clones, with about 87% as singletons. Trimming at V came to 7 bases and at J to 1 base, leaving 4 bases not matched to a gene. Germline V gives CDR1 SGHDT, CDR2 YYEEEE. The CDR3 has 15 residues. Those who participated ranged in age from about 18 to 89 years and resided in 20 to 25 US areas. Categorization into cohorts depended on clinical history that participants reported.

The sample taken for sequencing was PBMCs or T cells enriched from blood (not recorded which). The sequence derives from a man aged 25 to 45 who had recovered from COVID-19. The rearrangement links TRBV5-6 to TRBJ2-3; 12 nucleotides agree with TRBD2. The CDR3 DNA is TGTGCCAGCGGAAGACTAGCGGGGGGCACAGATACGCAGTATTTT. Its protein is CASGRLAGGTDTQYF.